This T cell receptor (beta chain) was sequenced for a study of blood T cells in healthy people across ages. There are a few counts of this clonotype. Per-sample yields of isolated PBMCs were at least 6 million. Then a second PCR, running about 7 to 11 cycles, was carried out with a sample-barcoded 5' primer and a J-beta primer mix. All cDNA molecules were each tagged by a template-switch adaptor with 12 random nucleotides. TCRdb used MiXCR to reprocess the 5' RACE reads, holding one entry per CDR3 protein. This sample has about 620,000 distinct CDR3 sequences, with approximately 52% found just once. The TCR originated in a woman aged 80 or older in good health. The sequenced material came from blood.

CDR3 nucleotides: TGTGCCACCAGCGCCTTACATAGGGATACGCAGTATTTT. Translation gives CATSALHRDTQYF. The V call is TRBV24-1, the J call TRBJ2-3; D is uncertain. Trimming took 7 bases from V and 6 from J, leaving 13 bases between them. In germline, CDR1 is KGHDR, CDR2 SFDVKD. There are 13 residues in the CDR3.